This T cell receptor beta chain was identified in a study of cytomegalovirus exposure and HLA in healthy donors. CDR1 is MGHRA, CDR2 YSYEKL, per germline. The CDR3 has 17 amino acids. V was clipped by 2 bases and J by 5 bases; unmatched bases: 11. The study, taken as a whole, reports: Compared with the roughly 700-donor mean, an Asian-associated ancestry cluster reportedly had fewer N-insertions, according to a later analysis.

As concerns this clone: Its antigen is not identified.

Vbeta (60) and Jbeta (13) primers were used in the PCR. Generated by immunoSEQ multiplex PCR, the TCRdb table keeps only in-frame clones and is missing some. The sample holds over 200,000 clones, about 78% seen once. This sequence originates from a male donor in good health and CMV-seronegative. The chain combines TRBV4-1 with TRBJ2-1; 8 bases match TRBD2. The sequencing input was PBMCs. The CDR3 coding sequence is TGCGCCAGCAGCCAAACAAGCGGGAGCCTATTAAACAATGAGCAGTTCTTC. As protein: CASSQTSGSLLNNEQFF.